This is a list of T cell receptor beta chains from one sample in a study of Ad26.COV2.S vaccination and SARS-CoV-2 variants. The method was immunoSEQ multiplex PCR; TCRdb's version includes in-frame clones alone and lacks a portion of them. The sample carries 400,000 to 450,000 clones, 90% recorded once. Sequencing was performed on peripheral blood, taken in a trial of Ad26.COV2.S vaccine versus placebo. Every receptor here comes from a person between 18 and 65 years old who received the Ad26.COV2.S COVID-19 vaccine or a placebo. The CDR3 runs from the conserved cysteine through the conserved F or W. A D gene is named only where the DNA matches it firmly. Some rows have no size entry. The others give once, few or many, or a class for an expanded clone.

D gene: .; clone size: .; J gene: TRBJ2-5; V gene: TRBV5-1; CDR3 DNA: TGCGCCAGCAACAGAGGCCTTGGACTAGGGGGAAAACAAGAGACCCAGTACTTC; CDR3 protein: CASNRGLGLGGKQETQYF
D gene: TRBD2; clone size: .; J gene: TRBJ2-7; V gene: TRBV6-5; CDR3 DNA: TGTGCCAGCAGTTTAGACGGACTAGCGGGAGACGAGCAGTACTTC; CDR3 protein: CASSLDGLAGDEQYF
D gene: TRBD1; clone size: .; J gene: TRBJ2-7; V gene: TRBV5-4; CDR3 DNA: TGTGCCAGCAGCCAACCGGGACAGAGAAGAACAGAGCAGTACTTC; CDR3 protein: CASSQPGQRRTEQYF
D gene: TRBD2; clone size: .; J gene: TRBJ2-1; V gene: TRBV4-3; CDR3 DNA: TGCGCCAGCAGCCAAGAGGGAATCTATAGCGGGAGAATGTATGAGCAGTTCTTC; CDR3 protein: CASSQEGIYSGRMYEQFF
D gene: TRBD2; clone size: .; J gene: TRBJ2-2; V gene: TRBV18; CDR3 DNA: TGTGCCAGCTCACCGGCCGGACTAGCGGGCACCGGGGAGCTGTTTTTT; CDR3 protein: CASSPAGLAGTGELFF
D gene: .; clone size: .; J gene: TRBJ2-7; V gene: TRBV27; CDR3 DNA: TGTGCCACCGGAGGTACCTCCTACGAGCAGTACTTC; CDR3 protein: CATGGTSYEQYF
D gene: .; clone size: .; J gene: TRBJ2-3; V gene: TRBV5-1; CDR3 DNA: TGCGCCAGCAGCTTATCGGACGGCACAGATACGCAGTATTTT; CDR3 protein: CASSLSDGTDTQYF
D gene: .; clone size: .; J gene: TRBJ2-7; V gene: TRBV5-5; CDR3 DNA: TGTGCCAGCAGCTTGAGGGTTGCCTACGAGCAGTACTTC; CDR3 protein: CASSLRVAYEQYF
D gene: TRBD2; clone size: .; J gene: TRBJ2-3; V gene: TRBV5-5; CDR3 DNA: TGTGCCAGCAGCTTAGATCCGGGAGGGCCCGCAGATACGCAGTATTTT; CDR3 protein: CASSLDPGGPADTQYF
D gene: TRBD2; clone size: .; J gene: TRBJ2-7; V gene: TRBV27; CDR3 DNA: TGTGCCAGCAGTTTATGGTCTAGCGGGAGTTTTTACTACGAGCAGTACTTC; CDR3 protein: CASSLWSSGSFYYEQYF
D gene: .; clone size: .; J gene: TRBJ1-5; V gene: TRBV28; CDR3 DNA: TGTGCCAGCAGTTACGTGGACTCCAATAGCAATCAGCCCCAGCATTTT; CDR3 protein: CASSYVDSNSNQPQHF
D gene: .; clone size: .; J gene: TRBJ1-5; V gene: TRBV21-1; CDR3 DNA: TGTGCCAGCAAGGAGTACAGGGGGTTCCCTCAGCCCCAGCATTTT; CDR3 protein: CASKEYRGFPQPQHF
D gene: .; clone size: .; J gene: TRBJ2-3; V gene: TRBV7-2; CDR3 DNA: TGTGCCAGCAGCTCTGCCGCCGGAGGTCCCACAGATACGCAGTATTTT; CDR3 protein: CASSSAAGGPTDTQYF
D gene: .; clone size: .; J gene: TRBJ1-6; V gene: TRBV20-1; CDR3 DNA: TGCAGTGCTAGTGGAACCCCCAAGAGCGGCCAGGATTCACCCCTCCACTTT; CDR3 protein: CSASGTPKSGQDSPLHF
D gene: TRBD1; clone size: .; J gene: TRBJ2-5; V gene: TRBV7-9; CDR3 DNA: TGTGCCAGCACTATTCCAGGACAGGATCTCGGAGAGACCCAGTACTTC; CDR3 protein: CASTIPGQDLGETQYF
D gene: .; clone size: .; J gene: TRBJ2-1; V gene: TRBV7-9; CDR3 DNA: TGTGCCAGCAGCTTCCTAAGCGGGTGGAACAATGAGCAGTTCTTC; CDR3 protein: CASSFLSGWNNEQFF
D gene: TRBD2; clone size: .; J gene: TRBJ2-2; V gene: TRBV14; CDR3 DNA: TGTGCCAGCAGCCTCCTGACTAGCGGCACCGGGGAGCTGTTTTTT; CDR3 protein: CASSLLTSGTGELFF
D gene: TRBD1; clone size: few; J gene: TRBJ2-2; V gene: TRBV11-2; CDR3 DNA: TGTGCCAGCACCAAAGGGGACAGACCCGGGGAGCTGTTTTTT; CDR3 protein: CASTKGDRPGELFF
D gene: .; clone size: .; J gene: TRBJ2-2; V gene: TRBV6-5; CDR3 DNA: TGTGCCAGCGGTTTCGACCGGACCGGGGAGCTGTTTTTT; CDR3 protein: CASGFDRTGELFF
D gene: TRBD2; clone size: few; J gene: TRBJ2-7; V gene: TRBV28; CDR3 DNA: TGTGCCAGCTGCACTAGCGGGAGGGCTGAAGAGCAGTACTTC; CDR3 protein: CASCTSGRAEEQYF
D gene: .; clone size: .; J gene: TRBJ1-5; V gene: TRBV25-1; CDR3 DNA: TGTGCCAGCAGTGAATGGGGTCCTAGCAATCAGCCCCAGCATTTT; CDR3 protein: CASSEWGPSNQPQHF
D gene: .; clone size: .; J gene: TRBJ2-7; V gene: TRBV28; CDR3 DNA: TGTGCCAGCAGTGCATACGGACGGGGCTCCTACGAGCAGTACTTC; CDR3 protein: CASSAYGRGSYEQYF
D gene: .; clone size: .; J gene: TRBJ1-6; V gene: TRBV7-2; CDR3 DNA: TGTGCCAGCAGCCTCGGGGTAGGCTCACCCCTCCACTTT; CDR3 protein: CASSLGVGSPLHF
D gene: .; clone size: .; J gene: TRBJ1-2; V gene: TRBV6-1; CDR3 DNA: TGTGCCAGCAGTGAAGGTGGTTACAGGCCCCTTTATGGCTACACCTTC; CDR3 protein: CASSEGGYRPLYGYTF
D gene: .; clone size: once; J gene: TRBJ2-4; V gene: TRBV11-2; CDR3 DNA: TGTGCCAGCAGCTCACCTCTTGACAGGGGAGGGGGAAACATTCAGTACTTC; CDR3 protein: CASSSPLDRGGGNIQYF
D gene: TRBD1; clone size: .; J gene: TRBJ2-5; V gene: TRBV12-3/TRBV12-4; CDR3 DNA: TGTGCCAGCGGACAGGGACTTTCAGAGACCCAGTACTTC; CDR3 protein: CASGQGLSETQYF
D gene: .; clone size: .; J gene: TRBJ2-5; V gene: TRBV28; CDR3 DNA: TGTGCCAGCAGTTTGCGGCAGAGCGAGACCCAGTACTTC; CDR3 protein: CASSLRQSETQYF
D gene: .; clone size: .; J gene: TRBJ2-7; V gene: TRBV4-1; CDR3 DNA: TGCGCCAGCAGCCAAGATTTGGCAGCCGCCTCCTACGAGCAGTACTTC; CDR3 protein: CASSQDLAAASYEQYF
D gene: .; clone size: .; J gene: TRBJ2-1; V gene: TRBV7-3; CDR3 DNA: TGTGCCAGCAGCTCCCAAGGGGGAGAGCAGTTCTTC; CDR3 protein: CASSSQGGEQFF
D gene: TRBD1; clone size: once; J gene: TRBJ1-6; V gene: TRBV7-9; CDR3 DNA: TGTGCCAGCAGCCACGGACAGGGCTATAATTCACCCCTCCACTTT; CDR3 protein: CASSHGQGYNSPLHF
D gene: TRBD1; clone size: .; J gene: TRBJ2-7; V gene: TRBV9; CDR3 DNA: TGTGCCAGCAGCCCGAGTGGACAGGGGGCGTACGAGCAGTACTTC; CDR3 protein: CASSPSGQGAYEQYF
D gene: .; clone size: .; J gene: TRBJ2-2; V gene: TRBV6-5; CDR3 DNA: TGTGCCAGCAGTTACTCCCGTGGGACCGGGGAGCTGTTTTTT; CDR3 protein: CASSYSRGTGELFF
D gene: TRBD1; clone size: few; J gene: TRBJ1-3; V gene: TRBV18; CDR3 DNA: TGTGCCAGCTCAACGGGACAGGCCGGAAACACCATATATTTT; CDR3 protein: CASSTGQAGNTIYF
D gene: .; clone size: .; J gene: TRBJ1-2; V gene: TRBV27; CDR3 DNA: TGTGCCAGCAGTACAACCGACAGGAACAATAAACATGGCTACACCTTC; CDR3 protein: CASSTTDRNNKHGYTF
D gene: .; clone size: .; J gene: TRBJ1-4; V gene: TRBV27; CDR3 DNA: TGTGCCAGCAGTTTAGGAGCTGCCCCAAATGAAAAACTGTTTTTT; CDR3 protein: CASSLGAAPNEKLFF
D gene: TRBD1; clone size: .; J gene: TRBJ1-5; V gene: TRBV27; CDR3 DNA: TGTGCCAGCAGCCCTACAGGGGTTCAGCCCCAGCATTTT; CDR3 protein: CASSPTGVQPQHF
D gene: .; clone size: .; J gene: TRBJ1-5; V gene: TRBV19; CDR3 DNA: TGTGCCAGTAGTATGCGAAGCCCGGGACGGATCAGTAGCAATCAGCCCCAGCATTTT; CDR3 protein: CASSMRSPGRISSNQPQHF
D gene: .; clone size: .; J gene: TRBJ2-3; V gene: TRBV7-8; CDR3 DNA: TGTGCCAGCAGCTCCCATTCTAGCGTCACAGATACGCAGTATTTT; CDR3 protein: CASSSHSSVTDTQYF
D gene: .; clone size: .; J gene: TRBJ1-5; V gene: TRBV28; CDR3 DNA: TGTGCCAGCAGTTTTAGGGGACAAAGGTCTCAGCCCCAGCATTTT; CDR3 protein: CASSFRGQRSQPQHF
D gene: .; clone size: .; J gene: TRBJ2-1; V gene: TRBV5-6; CDR3 DNA: TGTGCCAGCAGCGCACAGAACGTCAGGGGCAATGAGCAGTTCTTC; CDR3 protein: CASSAQNVRGNEQFF
D gene: .; clone size: .; J gene: TRBJ1-4; V gene: TRBV3-1/TRBV3-2; CDR3 DNA: TGTGCCAGCAGCCTCGGCGGGGCGTCAAAACTGTTTTTT; CDR3 protein: CASSLGGASKLFF
D gene: TRBD2; clone size: .; J gene: TRBJ2-1; V gene: TRBV28; CDR3 DNA: TGTGCCAGCAGTCCAGCGGGAGCCTCCTACAATGAGCAGTTCTTC; CDR3 protein: CASSPAGASYNEQFF
D gene: .; clone size: .; J gene: TRBJ1-5; V gene: TRBV5-6; CDR3 DNA: TGTGCCAGCAGCTCGCGCCGGTATAGCAATCAGCCCCAGCATTTT; CDR3 protein: CASSSRRYSNQPQHF
D gene: .; clone size: .; J gene: TRBJ2-3; V gene: TRBV12-3/TRBV12-4; CDR3 DNA: TGTGCCAGCACCTCCCAGCATACGCAGTATTTT; CDR3 protein: CASTSQHTQYF
D gene: .; clone size: .; J gene: TRBJ1-5; V gene: TRBV21-1; CDR3 DNA: TGTGCCAGCAGAAAAAAGCAGGGCTTTCAGCCCCAGCATTTT; CDR3 protein: CASRKKQGFQPQHF
D gene: .; clone size: .; J gene: TRBJ2-3; V gene: TRBV28; CDR3 DNA: TGTGCCAGCAGTTTCGGCGGCGAAGCGAGACCCACAGATACGCAGTATTTT; CDR3 protein: CASSFGGEARPTDTQYF
D gene: .; clone size: .; J gene: TRBJ2-3; V gene: TRBV4-1; CDR3 DNA: TGCGCCAGCAGCCAAGTAGCGAGCACAGATACGCAGTATTTT; CDR3 protein: CASSQVASTDTQYF
D gene: .; clone size: .; J gene: TRBJ2-3; V gene: TRBV7-2; CDR3 DNA: TGTGCCAGCCGGCGGGGCGGAGATACGCAGTATTTT; CDR3 protein: CASRRGGDTQYF
D gene: TRBD1; clone size: .; J gene: TRBJ1-1; V gene: TRBV2; CDR3 DNA: TGTGCCACTCAGGACAGGGCGAACACTGAAGCTTTCTTT; CDR3 protein: CATQDRANTEAFF
D gene: .; clone size: once; J gene: TRBJ1-2; V gene: TRBV27; CDR3 DNA: TGTGCCAGCGGAGGCTCCGGGAGGGAGGGTCCCTATGGCTACACCTTC; CDR3 protein: CASGGSGREGPYGYTF
D gene: TRBD2; clone size: .; J gene: TRBJ2-4; V gene: TRBV11-2; CDR3 DNA: TGTGCCAGCAGCTCAACCGGGACTAGCGGGACTCCCAAAAACATTCAGTACTTC; CDR3 protein: CASSSTGTSGTPKNIQYF